The TCR beta chain described here comes from a study of blood T cell repertoires in COVID-19. At the level of the study: The United States, Italy and Spain were the sources of the acute and convalescent COVID-19 samples.

In the original analysis: From reference gene primer amplification, estimates of nucleated cell counts were derived. This table comes from immunoSEQ multiplex PCR, and its TCRdb copy is limited to in-frame clones, with some not included. V, J and clone size reflect that table, while D and trimming were determined from the DNA. Of under 200,000 clones listed, around 76% are singletons. Looked up from germline, CDR1 is SGHRS and CDR2 is YFSETQ. The germline V and J ends were trimmed by 4 bases and 5 bases, with 19 bases remaining between them. The CDR3 is 16 residues long. Material for sequencing was peripheral blood. The receptor comes from a woman between 55 and 75 years old with COVID-19, enrolled during active disease. The chain is built from TRBV5-1 and TRBJ2-1; D is unresolved. CDR3 nucleotides: TGCGCCAGCAGCCCGGTCGATCTTACCGCTAACAATGAGCAGTTCTTC. It specifies CASSPVDLTANNEQFF.